The T cell receptor beta chain under discussion was sequenced for a study of blood T cell repertoires in COVID-19. On the study more broadly: The United States, Italy and Spain provided the acute and convalescent COVID-19 samples. The analysed material was cDNA or gDNA that came from T cells, B-cell-depleted T cells, or PBMCs.

Study processing details: From reference gene primer amplification, estimates of nucleated cell counts were derived. This table comes from immunoSEQ multiplex PCR, and its TCRdb copy is limited to in-frame clones, with some not included. The DNA gave D and trimming, while V, J and clone size come from that table. Of 200,000 to 300,000 clones in the sample, roughly 90% were seen once. This TCR was recovered from a man aged 30-40 years with active or convalescent COVID-19. Sequencing was done on a sample of peripheral blood.

CDR3 sequence: CASSDFGSSYEQYF. CDR3 nucleotide sequence: TGCGCCAGCAGTGATTTCGGGAGCTCCTACGAGCAGTACTTC. The V and J genes are TRBV10-1 and TRBJ2-7; possible D gene TRBD2, 6 bases. Germline V gene data show CDR1 as WNHNN and CDR2 as SYGVQD (reference sequence). The CDR3 spans 14 residues. The V and J ends lost 3 bases and 0 bases respectively, with 9 bases between them.